This is a list of T cell receptor beta chains from one sample in a study of blood T cell repertoires in COVID-19. TCRdb's copy holds only in-frame clones and misses some; the assay was immunoSEQ multiplex PCR. The sample has 250,000 to 350,000 clones, around 91% seen once; the top ten hold approximately 13%. Sequencing was carried out using peripheral blood. The receptors here all came from a woman aged 55-69 years with acute or convalescent COVID-19. Both conserved end residues are trimmed from each CDR3.

V gene,J gene,CDR3 protein
TRBV7-2,TRBJ2-2,ASSLRPGQAGELF
TRBV27,TRBJ2-7,ASSLLAGVDEQY
TRBV7-2,TRBJ2-1,ASSLLGDRANEQF
TRBV27,TRBJ2-1,ASRVRSPSSYNEQF
TRBV7-9,TRBJ2-2,ASSSQQGNGGELF
TRBV5-1,TRBJ2-7,ASSLGPGQGSYEQY
TRBV28,TRBJ2-7,ASSSPRTSGSNHEQY
TRBV5-1,TRBJ1-2,ASSSGTHGYT
TRBV7-8,TRBJ1-2,ASSAYLGQGDYGYT
TRBV19,TRBJ1-1,ASTTAYTEAF
TRBV19,TRBJ1-2,ASSIAGSHGYT
TRBV7-9,TRBJ2-7,ASSSAGGYEQY
TRBV24-1,TRBJ1-5,ATSAAGIGNQPQH
TRBV19,TRBJ2-3,ASSVRGDTQY
TRBV28,TRBJ2-7,ASSLSPTYEQY
TRBV9,TRBJ1-1,ASSVAITAGNTEAF
TRBV19,TRBJ1-5,ASSIGGKNQPQH
TRBV18,TRBJ2-1,ASSSRTSGSLNNEQF
TRBV28,TRBJ2-7,ASSPSGQIYEQY
TRBV27,TRBJ2-6,ASTLRGGRSGANVLT
TRBV6-5,TRBJ2-2,ASSYTGLVAGELF
TRBV4-1,TRBJ1-6,ASSQDRPGNNSPLH
TRBV29-1,TRBJ2-7,SVLLRQGATYEQY
TRBV7-8,TRBJ2-6,ASSRRRPDWANVLT
TRBV4-3,TRBJ1-1,ASSQFSQGFTEAF
TRBV5-6,TRBJ2-7,ASSWDRGPEQY
TRBV3-1/TRBV3-2,TRBJ2-3,ASSLAGGVDTQY
TRBV11-2,TRBJ1-2,ASSKDSRTNYGYT
TRBV9,TRBJ2-7,ASSVVGRGDEQY
TRBV6-2/TRBV6-3,TRBJ2-3,ASSYSLVGGITDTQY
TRBV7-3,TRBJ2-1,ASSPDGGYNEQF
TRBV3-1/TRBV3-2,TRBJ2-4,ASSPLRDKNIQY
TRBV19,TRBJ1-5,ASSIQDGSNQPQH
TRBV4-2,TRBJ2-1,ASSWGLAGAASSYNEQF
TRBV29-1,TRBJ1-2,SASGFRLESDYT
TRBV3-1/TRBV3-2,TRBJ2-3,ASSPTSGRADTQY
TRBV19,TRBJ2-1,ASSITSGVSSYNEQF
TRBV7-2,TRBJ2-1,ASSSIGGREQF
TRBV4-1,TRBJ1-1,ASSRETGVNTEAF
TRBV10-3,TRBJ2-7,AISEGQGQRSSYEQY
TRBV10-3,TRBJ2-2,ATLPQGTGELF
TRBV19,TRBJ1-5,ASSIFAGGSQPQH
TRBV6-5,TRBJ2-5,ASSSSGVVETQY
TRBV12-3/TRBV12-4,TRBJ2-1,ASVNRENNEQF
TRBV28,TRBJ1-5,ASSEQVIQPQH
TRBV6-6,TRBJ2-5,AGSYPRGGIEETQY
TRBV7-8,TRBJ2-1,ASTQRGGGHEQF
TRBV7-8,TRBJ2-1,ASSFPIQQGSEQF
TRBV30,TRBJ1-2,AWSAGQGAYGYT
TRBV19,TRBJ2-7,ASSPGQGIYEQY
TRBV29-1,TRBJ2-7,SVGVSDTYEQY
TRBV2,TRBJ2-7,ASSEGVFNEQY
TRBV2,TRBJ2-7,ASTGQGAFSEQY
TRBV7-2,TRBJ1-5,ASSLERASNQPQH
TRBV2,TRBJ1-1,ASSEWRVNTEAF
TRBV7-9,TRBJ1-2,ASNREADYGYT
TRBV11-3,TRBJ1-1,ASSLGQGNTEAF
TRBV6-8,TRBJ1-2,ASSQRKYGYT